These 21 T cell receptor beta chains originate from one sample sequenced in a study of T cell responses to AZD1222 COVID-19 vaccine. Repertoires were generated with immunoSEQ multiplex PCR, while TCRdb's copy carries only in-frame clones and drops some. The sample includes over 70,000 clones, about 90% seen only once; the top ten take around a tenth. Sequences were derived from peripheral blood, sampled on day 0 of MenACWY control vaccination. The receptors derive from an adult in good health.

The chain combines TRBV30 with TRBJ2-1; no definite D call. The V gene lost 0 bases and the J gene lost 6 bases, with 3 bases spanning the gap. CDR3 length: 11 amino acids. Germline V gene lookup returns CDR1 GTSNPN and CDR2 SVGIG (reference sequence). CDR3 in DNA: TGTGCCTGGAGTGTAGGCAATGAGCAGTTCTTC. Its translation is CAWSVGNEQFF.

The chain recombines TRBV9 with TRBJ2-5; maybe TRBD2 (7 bases). There are 15 residues in the CDR3. Trimming removed 4 bases from V and 2 bases from J, with 15 bases in between. Germline CDR1 SGDLS, CDR2 YYNGEE. The CDR3 reads CASSKRTRGQETQYF. In nucleotides, the CDR3 is TGTGCCAGCAGCAAACGGACTAGGGGGCAAGAGACCCAGTACTTC.

The chain joins TRBV11-2 to TRBJ2-3, with TRBD1 matching 7 bases. V was pared by 2 bases and J by 3 bases, with 5 bases of the junction left unmatched. CDR1 is SGHAT and CDR2 is FQNNGV in the germline V gene. There are 15 residues in the CDR3. This chain's CDR3 is CASSLSPGGTDTQYF. The CDR3 nucleotides are TGTGCCAGCAGCTTATCTCCAGGGGGAACAGATACGCAGTATTTT.

The rearrangement links TRBV7-8 to TRBJ1-1; weak D call: TRBD1 (5 bases). This CDR3 contains 16 residues. Trimming shortened V by 3 bases and J by 0 bases, and 14 bases separated the two germline ends. Germline CDR1 is SGHVS and CDR2 is FQNEAQ. CDR3: CASSLRGARMNTEAFF. CDR3 in DNA: TGTGCCAGCAGCTTGCGAGGGGCCCGAATGAACACTGAAGCTTTCTTT.

This clone was seen just once. The rearrangement joins TRBV4-2 to TRBJ1-1; 7 bases are shared with TRBD1. The V gene's germline CDR1 is LGHNA and CDR2 YNFKEQ. The CDR3 loop spans 15 amino acids. Trimming at V came to 1 base and at J to 3 bases, leaving 5 bases not matched to a gene. DNA for the CDR3: TGTGCCAGCAGCCAAGGTTGGCAGGGGGACACTGAAGCTTTCTTT. Amino acid sequence: CASSQGWQGDTEAFF.

This clone occurred once. This sequence joins TRBV28 and TRBJ1-1; unclear D gene. CDR1 and CDR2 from the germline V gene are MDHEN and SYDVKM. This CDR3 has 12 amino acids. Trimming took 5 bases from V and 3 from J, leaving 7 bases between them. The CDR3 loop reads CASSQKDTEAFF. DNA of the CDR3: TGTGCCAGCAGTCAAAAGGACACTGAAGCTTTCTTT.

This clone was seen once. The V call is TRBV28, the J call TRBJ1-2; no clear D. V was trimmed by 3 bases and J by 3 bases, leaving 8 bases between them. Germline loops: CDR1 MDHEN, CDR2 SYDVKM. The CDR3 runs 13 residues. The CDR3 region is CASSLVSDYGYTF. CDR3 coding DNA: TGTGCCAGCAGTTTGGTGTCAGACTATGGCTACACCTTC.

This chain joins TRBV4-2 and TRBJ2-5; D ambiguous. Trimming shortened V by 1 base and J by 3 bases, and 9 bases separated the two germline ends. The CDR3 extends over 14 amino acids. Germline V gene data show CDR1 as LGHNA and CDR2 as YNFKEQ. Written as DNA, the CDR3 is TGTGCCAGCAGCCAAGGAAGAAGAAAAGAGACCCAGTACTTC. Amino acids: CASSQGRRKETQYF.

This clone was seen once. The chain uses TRBV18 and TRBJ2-6; D is unresolved. In germline, CDR1 is KGHSH, CDR2 LQKENI. The CDR3 extends over 15 amino acids. V lost 4 bases to trimming and J lost 0 bases, with 7 bases between them. CDR3 sequence (DNA): TGTGCCAGCTCACGTCCTCACTCTGGGGCCAACGTCCTGACTTTC. Its protein product is CASSRPHSGANVLTF.

V gene TRBV5-6 combines with J gene TRBJ1-5, with D hard to call. The CDR3 loop spans 14 amino acids. V dropped 0 bases and J dropped 3 bases, with 7 bases sitting between them. Germline CDR1 and CDR2: SGHDT and YYEEEE. In nucleotides, the CDR3 is TGTGCCAGCAGCTTGGGCGGGTACAATCAGCCCCAGCATTTT. Protein sequence: CASSLGGYNQPQHF.

The rearrangement links TRBV5-4 to TRBJ2-3, with 11 bases matching TRBD2. Germline trimming cut 3 bases from V and 4 bases from J; bases unmatched to any gene: 10. The CDR3 is 17 residues long. Looked up from germline, CDR1 is SGHNT and CDR2 is YYREEE (reference sequence). CDR3 coding DNA: TGTGCCAGCAGCTCCTGGGGTAGCGGGGGGGCCGCAGATACGCAGTATTTT. Translated, it gives CASSSWGSGGAADTQYF.

This clone was seen only once. This sequence joins TRBV4-1 and TRBJ1-2; D gene unclear. Germline V gene sequence: CDR1 MGHRA, CDR2 YSYEKL. The CDR3 covers 15 residues. Trimming left V 1 base short and J 2 bases short, with 11 bases between. CDR3 in amino acids: CASSQVVALNYGYTF. In DNA, the CDR3 is TGCGCCAGCAGCCAAGTCGTGGCCCTCAACTATGGCTACACCTTC.

CDR3 in amino acids: CASSAYRGDSGNTIYF. CDR3 bases: TGTGCCAGCTCAGCGTACAGGGGAGACTCTGGAAACACCATATATTTT. The chain is built from TRBV18 and TRBJ1-3; TRBD1 agrees at 7 bases. V lost 5 bases to trimming and J lost 0 bases; unmatched junction nucleotides: 7. This CDR3 region has 16 residues. Germline V CDR1 and CDR2: KGHSH, LQKENI.

The chain links TRBV28 to TRBJ2-1, with TRBD1 as a possible D gene (7 bases). Germline lookup yields CDR1 MDHEN and CDR2 SYDVKM. Trimming pared 6 bases from V and 7 bases from J, leaving 16 bases between. The CDR3 spans 14 residues. The CDR3 coding sequence is TGTGCCAGCAGACCTCCCCCAGGGGGGAATGAGCAGTTCTTC. Translated, it gives CASRPPPGGNEQFF.

This rearrangement joins TRBV11-2 to TRBJ1-2, with 7 bases aligning to TRBD1. The germline gives CDR1 SGHAT, CDR2 FQNNGV. This CDR3 has 15 amino acids. The V gene end was trimmed by 2 bases and the J gene end by 4 bases; junction bases not matched to a gene: 7. The CDR3 coding sequence is TGTGCCAGCAGCTTACCCTTACAGGGGTTCTATGGCTACACCTTC. Its protein is CASSLPLQGFYGYTF.

The rearrangement links TRBV29-1 to TRBJ2-5; 11 nucleotides align to TRBD2. In germline, CDR1 is SQVTM, CDR2 ANQGSEA. This CDR3 has 15 residues. V lost 3 bases, J lost 1 base, and 4 bases stayed unmatched. CDR3 DNA: TGCAGCGTTGATGGGGGGACTAGCGGCCAAGAGACCCAGTACTTC. Translated: CSVDGGTSGQETQYF. Supplemented by reference TRBV29-1 and TRBJ2-5, the full variable domain reads SAVISQKPSRDICQRGTSLTIQCQVDSQVTMMFWYRQQPGQSLTLIATANQGSEATYESGFVIDKFPISRPNLTFSTLTVSNMSPEDSSIYLCSVDGGTSGQETQYFGPGTRLLVL.

This clone was observed a few times. The chain has TRBV18 and TRBJ1-2, with 7 bases aligning to TRBD1. V shed 1 base, J shed 7 bases, and the junction held 6 bases outside the gene matches. The CDR3 sequence is 14 residues long. CDR1 and CDR2 (germline): KGHSH, LQKENI. The CDR3 reads CASSPQGALSGYTF. The CDR3 coding sequence is TGTGCCAGCTCACCACAGGGGGCGTTGAGTGGCTACACCTTC.

V and J are TRBV5-6 and TRBJ2-7, with TRBD1 matching over 8 bases. J gave up 4 bases and V 1 base, and 7 bases lay outside the gene matches. Germline CDR1 reads SGHDT; CDR2 reads YYEEEE. The CDR3 contains 15 residues. CDR3 nucleotide sequence: TGTGCCAGCAGCTTGTCAGGGGGCTCATTATACGAGCAGTACTTC. Its translation is CASSLSGGSLYEQYF.

This chain connects TRBV6-5 to TRBJ1-1; D uncertain. The CDR3 spans 16 residues. The ends were cut back, 4 bases at V and 0 bases at J, with 15 bases in the middle. Germline V gene data show CDR1 as MNHEY and CDR2 as SVGAGI. This CDR3 reads CASSSLGHTMNTEAFF. CDR3 sequence (DNA): TGTGCCAGCAGTTCGTTAGGGCACACTATGAACACTGAAGCTTTCTTT.

The rearrangement uses TRBV19 and TRBJ1-3; weak D call: TRBD1 (6 bases). V lost 6 bases, J lost 2 bases, and 14 bases lay in between. The CDR3 spans 15 residues. CDR1 is LNHDA and CDR2 is SQIVND in the germline V gene (reference sequence). The CDR3 bases are TGTGCCAGTAGCGTACCACAGGGAACTGGAAACACCATATATTTT. As protein: CASSVPQGTGNTIYF.

The J gene is TRBJ2-5, the V gene TRBV28, with D possibly matching TRBD2 (7 bases). Trimming stripped 3 bases from V and 4 bases from J, with 15 bases between. The CDR3 spans 15 residues. Per the germline V gene, CDR1 is MDHEN and CDR2 is SYDVKM. CDR3 DNA: TGTGCCAGCAGTTTGGGAGGGGGGGCTCGAGAGACCCAGTACTTC. Translated, it gives CASSLGGGARETQYF.